This T cell receptor beta chain was profiled in a study of blood T cell repertoires in COVID-19. About the research overall: Sites in the United States, Italy and Spain provided acute and convalescent COVID-19 samples. T cells, B-cell-depleted T cells, or PBMCs supplied cDNA or gDNA.

Germline CDR1 reads SGDLS; CDR2 reads YYNGEE. The ends lost 2 bases at V and 2 bases at J; junction bases unmatched: 5. The CDR3 sequence is 15 residues long. Original processing notes: Reference gene primer amplification gave estimated nucleated cell counts. Assay: immunoSEQ multiplex PCR; the TCRdb copy retains only in-frame clones and omits some. Clonal size and the V and J genes are those of that table, whereas D and trimming came from the DNA. The top ten hold 8.1% of the sample, which has roughly 100,000 clones, 85% to 90% seen once. The chain uses TRBV9 and TRBJ2-7; 9 positions agree with TRBD2. This TCR was sampled from a woman in her seventies with acute or convalescent COVID-19. Source material: peripheral blood. The CDR3 protein is CASSVSGTSTYEQYF. The DNA of the CDR3 is TGTGCCAGCAGCGTCTCCGGGACTAGCACCTACGAGCAGTACTTC.